This TCR beta chain appears in the sequencing data of a study of CD8 T cells in ankylosing spondylitis. This clonotype was found many times. There are 14 residues in the CDR3. Trimming at V came to 5 bases and at J to 3 bases, leaving 5 bases not matched to a gene. CDR1 and CDR2 from the germline V gene are SGHAT and FQDESV (reference sequence). Using its own MiXCR run on the 5' RACE reads, TCRdb lists one record per CDR3 protein. The sample has about 120,000 distinct CDR3 sequences, roughly 15% seen once; the top ten hold 2.5% to 3%. V usage is TRBV11-1 and J usage is TRBJ2-7, with 9 positions matching TRBD1. Material for sequencing was blood, either unsorted or a sorted T cell fraction (not recorded which). The clonotype was recovered from a female donor with ankylosing spondylitis or in good health (not recorded which). The CDR3 sequence is CASSPRDRDYEQYF. CDR3 DNA sequence: TGTGCCAGCAGCCCCCGGGACAGGGACTACGAGCAGTACTTC. Full variable domain (remainder filled in from reference TRBV11-1 and TRBJ2-7): EAEVAQSPRYKITEKSQAVAFWCDPISGHATLYWYRQILGQGPELLVQFQDESVVDDSQLPKDRFSAERLKGVDSTLKIQPAELGDSAMYLCASSPRDRDYEQYFGPGTRLTVT.